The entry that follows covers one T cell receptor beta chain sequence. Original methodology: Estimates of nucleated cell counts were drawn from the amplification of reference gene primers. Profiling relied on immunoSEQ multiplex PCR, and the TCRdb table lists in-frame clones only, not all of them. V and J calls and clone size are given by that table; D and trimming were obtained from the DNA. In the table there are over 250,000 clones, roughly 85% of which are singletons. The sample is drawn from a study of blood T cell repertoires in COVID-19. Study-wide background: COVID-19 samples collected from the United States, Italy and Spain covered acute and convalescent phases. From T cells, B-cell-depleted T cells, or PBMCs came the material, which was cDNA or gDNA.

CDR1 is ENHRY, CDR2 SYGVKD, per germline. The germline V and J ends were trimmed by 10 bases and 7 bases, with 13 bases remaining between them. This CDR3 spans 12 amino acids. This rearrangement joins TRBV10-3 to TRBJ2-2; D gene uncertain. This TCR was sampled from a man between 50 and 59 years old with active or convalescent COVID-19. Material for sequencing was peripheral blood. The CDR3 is CATFGADGELFF. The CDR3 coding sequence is TGTGCCACCTTTGGAGCAGACGGGGAGCTGTTTTTT.